Listed below are T cell receptor beta chains from one sample, sequenced in a study of blood T cell repertoires in COVID-19. Using immunoSEQ multiplex PCR, the repertoire was profiled, and TCRdb retains in-frame clones only, with some absent. The sample carries some 170,000 clones, about 81% recorded once. Sequenced sample: peripheral blood. Every receptor here comes from a woman of 80 years or more with acute or convalescent COVID-19. The CDR3 runs from the conserved cysteine through the conserved F or W. The D gene is left open where the match is weak. Size values are once, few and many counts, or a class for expanded clones, and some rows have none.

v_gene: TRBV18; d_gene: NA; abundance: once; j_gene: TRBJ2-5; CDR3nt: TGTGCCAGCTCACTTACAGGTGGAGAGACCCAGTACTTC; CDR3aa: CASSLTGGETQYF
v_gene: TRBV3-1/TRBV3-2; d_gene: TRBD2; abundance: NA; j_gene: TRBJ2-7; CDR3nt: TGTGCCAGCAGCCTTAGCGGGAGAGAGTACGAGCAGTACTTC; CDR3aa: CASSLSGREYEQYF
v_gene: TRBV3-1/TRBV3-2; d_gene: NA; abundance: few; j_gene: TRBJ1-5; CDR3nt: TGTGCCAGCAGCCTCGCGCCGGGTGGCAATCAGCCCCAGCATTTT; CDR3aa: CASSLAPGGNQPQHF
v_gene: TRBV9; d_gene: NA; abundance: NA; j_gene: TRBJ1-1; CDR3nt: TGTGCCAGCAGCCCCCTACCTACTTCCTTGTCTGCTTTCTTT; CDR3aa: CASSPLPTSLSAFF
v_gene: TRBV5-4; d_gene: TRBD2; abundance: NA; j_gene: TRBJ2-5; CDR3nt: TGTGCCAGCAGCAAAACCGGGACTAGGGGGGAGACCCAGTACTTC; CDR3aa: CASSKTGTRGETQYF
v_gene: TRBV5-1; d_gene: NA; abundance: once; j_gene: TRBJ2-5; CDR3nt: TGCGCCAGCAGCTCCCGACGGGGTTGGGGAGAGACCCAGTACTTC; CDR3aa: CASSSRRGWGETQYF
v_gene: TRBV19; d_gene: TRBD1; abundance: NA; j_gene: TRBJ2-3; CDR3nt: TGTGCCAGTAGTATAATCGGGACAGGGAACACAGATACGCAGTATTTT; CDR3aa: CASSIIGTGNTDTQYF
v_gene: TRBV19; d_gene: TRBD1; abundance: NA; j_gene: TRBJ2-2; CDR3nt: TGTGCCAGTAGTACCGGGACAGGGGTTCCCACCGGGGAGCTGTTTTTT; CDR3aa: CASSTGTGVPTGELFF
v_gene: TRBV5-1; d_gene: TRBD2; abundance: NA; j_gene: TRBJ2-1; CDR3nt: TGCGCCAGCAGCTTGAGTTCGGGACTAGCGGGGGCCCCCCACAATGAGCAGTTCTTC; CDR3aa: CASSLSSGLAGAPHNEQFF
v_gene: TRBV12-2; d_gene: NA; abundance: NA; j_gene: TRBJ2-7; CDR3nt: TGTGCAAGTCGCTTTCTTAGCGGGAGCTCCTACGAGCAGTACTTC; CDR3aa: CASRFLSGSSYEQYF
v_gene: TRBV28; d_gene: NA; abundance: NA; j_gene: TRBJ1-2; CDR3nt: TGTGCCAGCAGCCTCCCCGGGGGGTATCGTCATGGCTACACCTTC; CDR3aa: CASSLPGGYRHGYTF
v_gene: TRBV5-6; d_gene: NA; abundance: NA; j_gene: TRBJ1-4; CDR3nt: TGTGCCAGCAGCTTGTTTATCCGATCTGGGGGCGGTGAAAAACTGTTTTTT; CDR3aa: CASSLFIRSGGGEKLFF
v_gene: TRBV9; d_gene: TRBD1; abundance: NA; j_gene: TRBJ2-5; CDR3nt: TGTGCCAGCAGCCCAAGACAGGGGGTAGGAGAGACCCAGTACTTC; CDR3aa: CASSPRQGVGETQYF
v_gene: TRBV11-2; d_gene: TRBD1; abundance: NA; j_gene: TRBJ1-1; CDR3nt: TGTGCCAGCAGCTCTGATAGCCCGGACAGGGCCTTCACGAACACTGAAGCTTTCTTT; CDR3aa: CASSSDSPDRAFTNTEAFF
v_gene: TRBV6-6; d_gene: NA; abundance: many; j_gene: TRBJ1-2; CDR3nt: TGTGCCAGCAGGCAGGGGAATGGCTACACCTTC; CDR3aa: CASRQGNGYTF
v_gene: TRBV2; d_gene: NA; abundance: NA; j_gene: TRBJ2-5; CDR3nt: TGTGCCAGCAGTGAGGTCGGGGAGACCCAGTACTTC; CDR3aa: CASSEVGETQYF
v_gene: TRBV18; d_gene: NA; abundance: few; j_gene: TRBJ1-1; CDR3nt: TGTGCCAGCTCACCAGGGGCCCAGGGATCAACTGAAGCTTTCTTT; CDR3aa: CASSPGAQGSTEAFF
v_gene: TRBV5-4; d_gene: TRBD2; abundance: few; j_gene: TRBJ2-7; CDR3nt: TGTGCCAGCAGGACCGGGACTAGCGGGCTCTACGAGCAGTACTTC; CDR3aa: CASRTGTSGLYEQYF
v_gene: TRBV19; d_gene: TRBD1; abundance: NA; j_gene: TRBJ1-2; CDR3nt: TGTGCCAGTAGTATAGTAGGGGGACAGGGAGGACGGACGGGCTACACCTTC; CDR3aa: CASSIVGGQGGRTGYTF
v_gene: TRBV7-2; d_gene: NA; abundance: NA; j_gene: TRBJ1-5; CDR3nt: TGTGCCAGCAGCTTAGCGCCCGGTCCGGGCAATCAGCCCCAGCATTTT; CDR3aa: CASSLAPGPGNQPQHF
v_gene: TRBV5-1; d_gene: NA; abundance: once; j_gene: TRBJ2-7; CDR3nt: TGCGCCAGCAGCTTGGCACTTCAGGGCGAGCAGTACTTC; CDR3aa: CASSLALQGEQYF
v_gene: TRBV6-5; d_gene: NA; abundance: NA; j_gene: TRBJ1-5; CDR3nt: TGTGCCAGCAGTTACTCGTCCTTTAGCAATCAGCCCCAGCATTTT; CDR3aa: CASSYSSFSNQPQHF
v_gene: TRBV18; d_gene: NA; abundance: few; j_gene: TRBJ1-2; CDR3nt: TGTGCCAGCTCACCAATAAACAGGGAAGGTGGCTACACCTTC; CDR3aa: CASSPINREGGYTF
v_gene: TRBV6-5; d_gene: NA; abundance: NA; j_gene: TRBJ2-1; CDR3nt: TGTGCCAGCAGCCAAGCATGGAGCTCCTACAATGAGCAGTTCTTC; CDR3aa: CASSQAWSSYNEQFF
v_gene: TRBV19; d_gene: NA; abundance: NA; j_gene: TRBJ1-5; CDR3nt: TGTGCCAGTAGTAATGCGGCTGGTCAGCCCCAGCATTTT; CDR3aa: CASSNAAGQPQHF
v_gene: TRBV10-2; d_gene: TRBD1; abundance: few; j_gene: TRBJ2-7; CDR3nt: TGCGCCAGCAGTCGCGACAGGGACTACGAGCAGTACTTC; CDR3aa: CASSRDRDYEQYF
v_gene: TRBV10-3; d_gene: TRBD2; abundance: few; j_gene: TRBJ2-3; CDR3nt: TGTGCCATCAGGGACCGGGGGGGCGGTTCCGATACGCAGTATTTT; CDR3aa: CAIRDRGGGSDTQYF
v_gene: TRBV19; d_gene: TRBD1; abundance: NA; j_gene: TRBJ1-1; CDR3nt: TGTGCCAGTAGTGGACAGGCAAACACTGAAGCTTTCTTT; CDR3aa: CASSGQANTEAFF
v_gene: TRBV7-9; d_gene: TRBD2; abundance: NA; j_gene: TRBJ2-2; CDR3nt: TGTGCCAGCAGCTTATCACTAGCGGGAGTCACCGGGGAGCTGTTTTTT; CDR3aa: CASSLSLAGVTGELFF
v_gene: TRBV21-1; d_gene: NA; abundance: NA; j_gene: TRBJ1-1; CDR3nt: TGTGCCAGCAGCTCCTCGCCGGGGGGGAACACTGAAGCTTTCTTT; CDR3aa: CASSSSPGGNTEAFF
v_gene: TRBV30; d_gene: NA; abundance: NA; j_gene: TRBJ2-1; CDR3nt: TGTGCCTGGAGTGAACAGGGTCATGAGCAGTTCTTC; CDR3aa: CAWSEQGHEQFF
v_gene: TRBV6-5; d_gene: NA; abundance: NA; j_gene: TRBJ1-2; CDR3nt: TGTGCCAGCTCCTCATCGGGGGGGGCTGGTGGCTACACCTTC; CDR3aa: CASSSSGGAGGYTF
v_gene: TRBV4-3; d_gene: NA; abundance: NA; j_gene: TRBJ2-7; CDR3nt: TGCGCCAGCAGCCAAGATGTAGCCATTAGCTCCTACGAGCAGTACTTC; CDR3aa: CASSQDVAISSYEQYF
v_gene: TRBV19; d_gene: TRBD1; abundance: NA; j_gene: TRBJ2-4; CDR3nt: TGTGCCAGTAGGTCCCCGGGGGACAGGGGGGAGAAAGCCAAAAACATTCAGTACTTC; CDR3aa: CASRSPGDRGEKAKNIQYF
v_gene: TRBV6-5; d_gene: NA; abundance: NA; j_gene: TRBJ2-6; CDR3nt: TGTGCCAGCAGCCGAATAGTAGCTGGGGCCAACGTCCTGACTTTC; CDR3aa: CASSRIVAGANVLTF
v_gene: TRBV5-5; d_gene: NA; abundance: NA; j_gene: TRBJ2-7; CDR3nt: TGTGCCAGCATCCCGACGGGGACCTACGAGCAGTACTTC; CDR3aa: CASIPTGTYEQYF
v_gene: TRBV15; d_gene: NA; abundance: once; j_gene: TRBJ2-7; CDR3nt: TGTGCCACCAGCAGAGATACAACCTCCTTCTCCTACGAGCAGTACTTC; CDR3aa: CATSRDTTSFSYEQYF
v_gene: TRBV5-1; d_gene: NA; abundance: few; j_gene: TRBJ1-5; CDR3nt: TGCGCCAGCAGCTTGGCCGGGATGGGCAATCAGCCCCAGCATTTT; CDR3aa: CASSLAGMGNQPQHF
v_gene: TRBV6-1; d_gene: NA; abundance: NA; j_gene: TRBJ2-5; CDR3nt: TGTGCCAGCAGTGAAGCGCTTCCGGGCCTACGCGGGGAGACCCAGTACTTC; CDR3aa: CASSEALPGLRGETQYF